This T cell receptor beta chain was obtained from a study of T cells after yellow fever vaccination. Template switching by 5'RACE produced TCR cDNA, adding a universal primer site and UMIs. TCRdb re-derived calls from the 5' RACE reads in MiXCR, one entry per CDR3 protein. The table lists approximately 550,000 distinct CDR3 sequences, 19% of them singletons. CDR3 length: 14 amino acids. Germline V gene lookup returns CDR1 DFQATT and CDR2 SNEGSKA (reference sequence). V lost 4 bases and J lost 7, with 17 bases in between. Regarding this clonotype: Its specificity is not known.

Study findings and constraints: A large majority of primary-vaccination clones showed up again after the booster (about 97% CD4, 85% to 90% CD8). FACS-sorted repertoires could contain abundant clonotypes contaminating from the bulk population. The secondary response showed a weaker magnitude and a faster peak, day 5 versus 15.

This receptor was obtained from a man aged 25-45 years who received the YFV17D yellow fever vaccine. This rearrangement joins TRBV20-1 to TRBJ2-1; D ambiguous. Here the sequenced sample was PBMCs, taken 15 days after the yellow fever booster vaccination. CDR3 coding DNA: TGCAGTGCTAAGGGCTCTAGGGCGGAGAATGAGCAGTTCTTC. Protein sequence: CSAKGSRAENEQFF.